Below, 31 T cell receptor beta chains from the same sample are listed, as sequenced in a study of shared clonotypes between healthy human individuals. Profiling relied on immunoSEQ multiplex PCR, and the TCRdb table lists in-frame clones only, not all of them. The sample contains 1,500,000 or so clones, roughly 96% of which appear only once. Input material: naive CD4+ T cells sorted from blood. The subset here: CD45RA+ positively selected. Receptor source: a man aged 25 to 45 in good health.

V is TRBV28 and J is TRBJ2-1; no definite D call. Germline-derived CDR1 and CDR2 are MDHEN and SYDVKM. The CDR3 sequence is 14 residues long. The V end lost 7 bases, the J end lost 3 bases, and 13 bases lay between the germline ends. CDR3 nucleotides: TGTGCCAGCATGGTAGCTCCTGTCTACAATGAGCAGTTCTTC. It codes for CASMVAPVYNEQFF. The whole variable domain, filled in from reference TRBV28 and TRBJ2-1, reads DVKVTQSSRYLVKRTGEKVFLECVQDMDHENMFWYRQDPGLGLRLIYFSYDVKMKEKGDIPEGYSVSREKKERFSLILESASTNQTSMYLCASMVAPVYNEQFFGPGTRLTVL.

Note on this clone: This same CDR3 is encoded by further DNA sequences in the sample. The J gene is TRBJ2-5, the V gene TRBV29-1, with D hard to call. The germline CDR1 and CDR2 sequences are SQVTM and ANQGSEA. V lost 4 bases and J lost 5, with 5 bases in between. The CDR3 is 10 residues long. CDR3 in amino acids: CSVVRETQYF. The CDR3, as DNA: TGCAGCGTTGTACGGGAGACCCAGTACTTC. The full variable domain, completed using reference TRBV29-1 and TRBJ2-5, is SAVISQKPSRDICQRGTSLTIQCQVDSQVTMMFWYRQQPGQSLTLIATANQGSEATYESGFVIDKFPISRPNLTFSTLTVSNMSPEDSSIYLCSVVRETQYFGPGTRLLVL.

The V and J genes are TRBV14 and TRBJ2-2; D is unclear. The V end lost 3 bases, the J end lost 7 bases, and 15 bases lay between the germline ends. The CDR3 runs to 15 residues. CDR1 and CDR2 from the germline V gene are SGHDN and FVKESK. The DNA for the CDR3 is TGTGCCAGCAGCCATGGAATTGGTGTAGTCGGGGAGCTGTTTTTT. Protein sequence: CASSHGIGVVGELFF.

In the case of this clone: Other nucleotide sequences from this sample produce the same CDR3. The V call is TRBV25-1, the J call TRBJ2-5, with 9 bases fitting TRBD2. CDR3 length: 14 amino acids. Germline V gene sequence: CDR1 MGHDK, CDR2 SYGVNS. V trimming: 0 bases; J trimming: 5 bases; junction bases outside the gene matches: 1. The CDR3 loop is CASSEYTSGETQYF. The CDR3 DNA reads TGTGCCAGCAGTGAATATACTAGCGGGGAGACCCAGTACTTC.

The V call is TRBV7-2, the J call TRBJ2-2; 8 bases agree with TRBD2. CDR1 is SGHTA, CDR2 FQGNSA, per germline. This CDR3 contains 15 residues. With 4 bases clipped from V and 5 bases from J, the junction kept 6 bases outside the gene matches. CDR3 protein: CASSSSGRVTGELFF. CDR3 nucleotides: TGTGCCAGCAGCTCCAGCGGGAGAGTGACCGGGGAGCTGTTTTTT.

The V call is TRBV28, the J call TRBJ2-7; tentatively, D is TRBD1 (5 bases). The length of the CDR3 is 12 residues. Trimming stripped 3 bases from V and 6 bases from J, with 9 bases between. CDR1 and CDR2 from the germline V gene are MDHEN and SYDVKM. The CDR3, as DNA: TGTGCCAGCAGTTTCTCAGGGTCCGAGCAGTACTTC. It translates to CASSFSGSEQYF.

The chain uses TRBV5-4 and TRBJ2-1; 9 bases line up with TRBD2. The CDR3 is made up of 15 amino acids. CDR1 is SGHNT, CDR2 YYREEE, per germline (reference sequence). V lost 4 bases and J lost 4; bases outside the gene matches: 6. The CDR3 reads CASSPTSGEYNEQFF. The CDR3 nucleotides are TGTGCCAGCAGCCCGACTAGCGGAGAATACAATGAGCAGTTCTTC.

CDR3 coding DNA: TGCGCCAGCAGCCAAGAAGGCGACTCTGGAAACACCATATATTTT. The encoded protein is CASSQEGDSGNTIYF. The genes are TRBV4-1 and TRBJ1-3; D unresolved. The CDR3 contains 15 residues. CDR1 and CDR2 (germline): MGHRA, YSYEKL. The germline V and J ends were trimmed by 0 bases and 0 bases, with 6 bases remaining between them.

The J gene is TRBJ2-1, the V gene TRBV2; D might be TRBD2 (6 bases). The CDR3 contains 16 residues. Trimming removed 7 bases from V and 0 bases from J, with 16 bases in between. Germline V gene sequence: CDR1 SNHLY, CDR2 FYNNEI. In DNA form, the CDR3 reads TGTGCCAGCAAGGCCAGAGCGGGTAGCTCCTACAATGAGCAGTTCTTC. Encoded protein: CASKARAGSSYNEQFF.

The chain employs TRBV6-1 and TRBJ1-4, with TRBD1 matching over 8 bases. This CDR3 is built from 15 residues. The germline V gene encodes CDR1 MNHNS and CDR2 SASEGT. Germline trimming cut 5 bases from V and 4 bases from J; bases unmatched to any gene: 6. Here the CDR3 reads CASSLVGQGNEKLFF. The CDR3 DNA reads TGTGCCAGCAGTCTTGTAGGACAGGGTAATGAAAAACTGTTTTTT.

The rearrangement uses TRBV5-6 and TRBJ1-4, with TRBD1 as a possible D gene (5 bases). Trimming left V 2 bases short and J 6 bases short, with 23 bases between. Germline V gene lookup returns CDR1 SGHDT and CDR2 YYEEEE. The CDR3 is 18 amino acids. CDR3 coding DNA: TGTGCCAGCAGCTTCGGGACCGCAGGAGGGAGTAAATATGAAAAACTGTTTTTT. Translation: CASSFGTAGGSKYEKLFF.

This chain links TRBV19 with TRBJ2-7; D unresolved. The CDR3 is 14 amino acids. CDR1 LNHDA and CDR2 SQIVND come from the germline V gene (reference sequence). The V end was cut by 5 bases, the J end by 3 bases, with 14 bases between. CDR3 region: CASSPLGPVYEQYF. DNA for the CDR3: TGTGCCAGTAGTCCCCTCGGGCCAGTCTACGAGCAGTACTTC.

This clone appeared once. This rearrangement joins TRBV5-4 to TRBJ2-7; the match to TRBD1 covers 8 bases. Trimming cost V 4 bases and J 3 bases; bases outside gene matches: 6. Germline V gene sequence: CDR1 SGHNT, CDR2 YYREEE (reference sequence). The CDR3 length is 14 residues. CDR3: CASSMTGDNYEQYF. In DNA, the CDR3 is TGTGCCAGCAGCATGACAGGGGACAACTACGAGCAGTACTTC.

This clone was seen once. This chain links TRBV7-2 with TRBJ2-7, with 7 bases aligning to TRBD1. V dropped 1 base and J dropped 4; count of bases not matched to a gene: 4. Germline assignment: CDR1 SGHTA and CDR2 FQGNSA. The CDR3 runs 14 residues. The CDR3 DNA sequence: TGTGCCAGCAGCTTAGGGGACAGCCTTTACGAGCAGTACTTC. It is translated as CASSLGDSLYEQYF.

The CDR3 DNA reads as TGTGCCAGCTCACCCGACAGGGTGAACTATGGCTACACCTTC. Residues: CASSPDRVNYGYTF. The rearrangement links TRBV18 to TRBJ1-2; 7 nucleotides agree with TRBD1. After removal of 3 bases from V and 2 bases from J, the junction contained 3 bases not matched to a gene. The CDR3 totals 14 residues. The germline gives CDR1 KGHSH, CDR2 LQKENI.

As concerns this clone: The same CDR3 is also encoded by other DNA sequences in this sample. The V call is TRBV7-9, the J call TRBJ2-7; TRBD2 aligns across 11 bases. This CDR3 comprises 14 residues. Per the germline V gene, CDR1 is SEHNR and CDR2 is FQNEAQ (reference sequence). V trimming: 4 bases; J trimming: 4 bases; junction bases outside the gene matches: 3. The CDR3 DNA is TGTGCCAGCAGCTCACTAGCGGGAGTATACGAGCAGTACTTC. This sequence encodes CASSSLAGVYEQYF.

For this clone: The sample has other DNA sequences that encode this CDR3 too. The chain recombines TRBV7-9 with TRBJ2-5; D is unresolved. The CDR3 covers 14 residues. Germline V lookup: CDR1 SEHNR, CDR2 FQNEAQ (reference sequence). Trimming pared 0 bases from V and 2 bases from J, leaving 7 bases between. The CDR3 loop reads CASSLAGNQETQYF. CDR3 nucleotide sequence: TGTGCCAGCAGCTTAGCTGGAAATCAAGAGACCCAGTACTTC.

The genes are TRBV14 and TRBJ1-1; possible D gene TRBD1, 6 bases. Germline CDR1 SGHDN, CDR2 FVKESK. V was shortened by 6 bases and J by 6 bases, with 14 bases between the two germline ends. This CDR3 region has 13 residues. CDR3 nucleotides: TGTGCCAGCAGAAGCACCGGGACATCTGAAGCTTTCTTT. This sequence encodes CASRSTGTSEAFF.

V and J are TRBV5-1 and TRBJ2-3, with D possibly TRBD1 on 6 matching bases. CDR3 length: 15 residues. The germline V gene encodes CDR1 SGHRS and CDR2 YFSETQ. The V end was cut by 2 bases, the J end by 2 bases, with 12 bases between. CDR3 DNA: TGCGCCAGCAGCTTCGCAGGGGTCAACACAGATACGCAGTATTTT. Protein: CASSFAGVNTDTQYF. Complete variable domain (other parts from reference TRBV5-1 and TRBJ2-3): KAGVTQTPRYLIKTRGQQVTLSCSPISGHRSVSWYQQTPGQGLQFLFEYFSETQRNKGNFPGRFSGRQFSNSRSEMNVSTLELGDSALYLCASSFAGVNTDTQYFGPGTRLTVL.

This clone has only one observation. DNA of the CDR3: TGTGCCTACACAGGGGGCCTTGGACGTTACACTGAAGCTTTCTTT. Amino acid sequence: CAYTGGLGRYTEAFF. The chain has TRBV30 and TRBJ1-1; 9 bases are a match to TRBD1. Germline assignment: CDR1 GTSNPN and CDR2 SVGIG (reference sequence). The J segment lost 3 bases and the V segment lost 7 bases, leaving 12 bases of the junction unmatched. CDR3 length equals 15 residues. Complete variable domain (other parts from reference TRBV30 and TRBJ1-1): SQTIHQWPATLVQPVGSPLSLECTVEGTSNPNLYWYRQAAGRGLQLLFYSVGIGQISSEVPQNLSASRPQDRQFILSSKKLLLSDSGFYLCAYTGGLGRYTEAFFGQGTRLTVV.

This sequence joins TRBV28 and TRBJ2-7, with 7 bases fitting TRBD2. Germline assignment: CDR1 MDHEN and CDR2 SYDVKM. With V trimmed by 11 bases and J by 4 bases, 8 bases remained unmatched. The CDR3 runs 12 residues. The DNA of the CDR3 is TGTGCCGCCGGGGGGACGTTGTACGAGCAGTACTTC. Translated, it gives CAAGGTLYEQYF.

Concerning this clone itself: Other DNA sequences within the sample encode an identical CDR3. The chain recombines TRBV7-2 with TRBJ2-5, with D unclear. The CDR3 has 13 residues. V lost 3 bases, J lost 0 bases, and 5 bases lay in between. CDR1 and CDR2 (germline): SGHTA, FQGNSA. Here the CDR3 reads CASSFSYQETQYF. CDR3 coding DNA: TGTGCCAGCAGCTTCTCGTACCAAGAGACCCAGTACTTC.

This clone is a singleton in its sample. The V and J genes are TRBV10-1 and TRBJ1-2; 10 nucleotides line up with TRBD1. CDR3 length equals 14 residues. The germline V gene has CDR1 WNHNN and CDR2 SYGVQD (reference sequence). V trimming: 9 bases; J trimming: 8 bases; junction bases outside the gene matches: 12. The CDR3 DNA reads TGCGCCAGAAGAAACCGGGACAGGGGAGAGGGCTACACCTTC. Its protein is CARRNRDRGEGYTF.

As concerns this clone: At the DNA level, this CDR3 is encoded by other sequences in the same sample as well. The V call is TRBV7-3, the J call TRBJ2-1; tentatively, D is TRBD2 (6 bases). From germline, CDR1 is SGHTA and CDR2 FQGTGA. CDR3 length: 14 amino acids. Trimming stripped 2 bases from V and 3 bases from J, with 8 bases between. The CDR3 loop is CASSLAGIYNEQFF. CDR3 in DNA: TGTGCCAGCAGCTTAGCGGGAATCTACAATGAGCAGTTCTTC. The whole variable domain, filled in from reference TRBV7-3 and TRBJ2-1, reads GAGVSQTPSNKVTEKGKYVELRCDPISGHTALYWYRQSLGQGPEFLIYFQGTGAADDSGLPNDRFFAVRPEGSVSTLKIQRTERGDSAVYLCASSLAGIYNEQFFGPGTRLTVL.

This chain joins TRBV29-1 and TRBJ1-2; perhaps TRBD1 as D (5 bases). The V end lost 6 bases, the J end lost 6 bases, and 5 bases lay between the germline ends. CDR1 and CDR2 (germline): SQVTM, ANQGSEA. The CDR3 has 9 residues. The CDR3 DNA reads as TGCAGCGTAGGGGATGGCTACACCTTC. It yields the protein CSVGDGYTF.

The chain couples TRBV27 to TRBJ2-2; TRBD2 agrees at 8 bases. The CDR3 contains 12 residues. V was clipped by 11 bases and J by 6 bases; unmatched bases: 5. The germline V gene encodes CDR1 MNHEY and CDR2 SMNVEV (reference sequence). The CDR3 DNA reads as TGTGCCCCAGCGGGGGCTCCCGGGGAGCTGTTTTTT. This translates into CAPAGAPGELFF.

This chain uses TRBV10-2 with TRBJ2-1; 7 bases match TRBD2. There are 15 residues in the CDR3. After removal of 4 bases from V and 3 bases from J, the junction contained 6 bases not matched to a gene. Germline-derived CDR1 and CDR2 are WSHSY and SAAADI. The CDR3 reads CASSGLADYYNEQFF. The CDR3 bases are TGCGCCAGCAGTGGGCTAGCGGATTACTACAATGAGCAGTTCTTC.

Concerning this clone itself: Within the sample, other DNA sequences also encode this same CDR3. The chain's CDR3 is CASSSGQGEAYGYTF. The CDR3 DNA reads TGTGCCAGCAGCTCGGGACAGGGGGAGGCCTATGGCTACACCTTC. The V and J genes are TRBV7-9 and TRBJ1-2; 11 nucleotides agree with TRBD1. The germline V gene has CDR1 SEHNR and CDR2 FQNEAQ (reference sequence). J gave up 4 bases and V 4 bases, and 5 bases lay outside the gene matches. The CDR3 consists of 15 residues.

CDR3 bases: TGTGCCAGCTCTCCAAATAGCGGGTCCTCCTACAATGAGCAGTTCTTC. Translated: CASSPNSGSSYNEQFF. The rearrangement uses TRBV18 and TRBJ2-1; 7 bases match TRBD2. Germline CDR1 reads KGHSH; CDR2 reads LQKENI. The CDR3 sequence is 16 residues long. Losses at the gene ends were 6 bases for V and 0 bases for J; bases not matched to a gene: 8.

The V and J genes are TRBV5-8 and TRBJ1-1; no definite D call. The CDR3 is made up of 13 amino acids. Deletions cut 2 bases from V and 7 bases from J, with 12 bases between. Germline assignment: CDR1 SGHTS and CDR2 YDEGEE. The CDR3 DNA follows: TGTGCCAGCAGCTTAGAACCGTTCAATGAAGCTTTCTTT. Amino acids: CASSLEPFNEAFF.

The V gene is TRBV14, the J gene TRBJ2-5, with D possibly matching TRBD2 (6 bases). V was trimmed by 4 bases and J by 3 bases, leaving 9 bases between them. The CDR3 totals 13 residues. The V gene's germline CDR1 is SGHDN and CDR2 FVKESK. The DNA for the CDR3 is TGTGCCAGCAGCCCCCGCGGGAAAGAGACCCAGTACTTC. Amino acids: CASSPRGKETQYF.